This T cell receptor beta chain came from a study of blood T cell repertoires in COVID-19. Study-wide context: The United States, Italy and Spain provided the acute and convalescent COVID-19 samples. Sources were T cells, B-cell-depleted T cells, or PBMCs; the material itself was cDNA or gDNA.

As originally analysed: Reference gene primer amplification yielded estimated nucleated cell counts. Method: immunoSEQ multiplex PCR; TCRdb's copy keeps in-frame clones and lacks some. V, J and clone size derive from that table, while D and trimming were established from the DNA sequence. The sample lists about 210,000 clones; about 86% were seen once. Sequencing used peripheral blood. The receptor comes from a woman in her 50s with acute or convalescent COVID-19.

DNA for the CDR3: TGTGCCAGTAGTATTTCTGAGTACTATGGCTACACCTTC. It specifies CASSISEYYGYTF. V usage is TRBV19 and J usage is TRBJ1-2; D is uncertain. The CDR3 has 13 residues. Per the germline V gene, CDR1 is LNHDA and CDR2 is SQIVND (reference sequence). The V end was cut by 3 bases, the J end by 3 bases, with 8 bases between.